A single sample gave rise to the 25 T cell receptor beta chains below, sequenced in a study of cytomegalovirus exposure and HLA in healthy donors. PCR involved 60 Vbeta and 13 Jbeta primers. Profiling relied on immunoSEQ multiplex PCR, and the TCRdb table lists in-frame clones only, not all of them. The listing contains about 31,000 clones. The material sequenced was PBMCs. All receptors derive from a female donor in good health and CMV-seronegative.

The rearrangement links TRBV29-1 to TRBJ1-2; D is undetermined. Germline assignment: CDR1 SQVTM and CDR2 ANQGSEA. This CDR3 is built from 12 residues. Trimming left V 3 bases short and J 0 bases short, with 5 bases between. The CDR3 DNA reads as TGCAGCGTTGATGGCCCTAACTATGGCTACACCTTC. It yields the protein CSVDGPNYGYTF. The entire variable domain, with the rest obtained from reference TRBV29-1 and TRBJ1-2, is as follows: SAVISQKPSRDICQRGTSLTIQCQVDSQVTMMFWYRQQPGQSLTLIATANQGSEATYESGFVIDKFPISRPNLTFSTLTVSNMSPEDSSIYLCSVDGPNYGYTFGSGTRLTVV.

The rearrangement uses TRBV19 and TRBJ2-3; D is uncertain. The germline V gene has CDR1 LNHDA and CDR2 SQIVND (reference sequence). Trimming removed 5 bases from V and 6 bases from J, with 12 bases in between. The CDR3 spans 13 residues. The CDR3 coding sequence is TGTGCCAGTAGTCCCTCAGAAGTCGATACGCAGTATTTT. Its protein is CASSPSEVDTQYF.

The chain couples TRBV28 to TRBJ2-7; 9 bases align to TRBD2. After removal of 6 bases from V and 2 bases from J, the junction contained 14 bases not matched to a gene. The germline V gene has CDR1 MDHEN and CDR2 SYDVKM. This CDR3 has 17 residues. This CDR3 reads CASSQPELLAGTYEQYF. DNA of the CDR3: TGTGCCAGCAGCCAACCCGAGTTGCTAGCGGGGACCTACGAGCAGTACTTC.

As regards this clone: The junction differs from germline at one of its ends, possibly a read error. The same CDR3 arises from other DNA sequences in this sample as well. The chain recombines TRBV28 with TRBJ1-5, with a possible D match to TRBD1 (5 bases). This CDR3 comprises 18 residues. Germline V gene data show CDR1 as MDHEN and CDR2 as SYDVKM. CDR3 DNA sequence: TGTGCCAGCAGTTTAGGGGCATGGGGGGGATCCAGCAATCAACCCCAGCATTTT. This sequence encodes CASSLGAWGGSSNQPQHF. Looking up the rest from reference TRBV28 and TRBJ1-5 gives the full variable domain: DVKVTQSSRYLVKRTGEKVFLECVQDMDHENMFWYRQDPGLGLRLIYFSYDVKMKEKGDIPEGYSVSREKKERFSLILESASTNQTSMYLCASSLGAWGGSSNQPQHFGDGTRLSIL.

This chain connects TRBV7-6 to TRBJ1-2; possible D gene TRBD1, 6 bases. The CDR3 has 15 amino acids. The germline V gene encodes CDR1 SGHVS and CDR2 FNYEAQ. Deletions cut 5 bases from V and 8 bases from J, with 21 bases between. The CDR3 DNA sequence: TGTGCCAGCAGCCCACCCCTAACAGGGATGTACGGCTACACCTTC. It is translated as CASSPPLTGMYGYTF.

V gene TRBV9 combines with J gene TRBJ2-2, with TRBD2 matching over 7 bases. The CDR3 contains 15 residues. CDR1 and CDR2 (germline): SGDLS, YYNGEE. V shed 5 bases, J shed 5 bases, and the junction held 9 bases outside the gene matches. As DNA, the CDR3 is TGTGCCAGCAGTCTTAGCGGGTGGGATACCGGGGAGCTGTTTTTT. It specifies CASSLSGWDTGELFF.

The CDR3 DNA sequence: TGCGCCAGCAGACCCCCGGGACAGGGTGACGGCTACACCTTC. This codes for CASRPPGQGDGYTF. The chain couples TRBV10-2 to TRBJ1-2; 9 positions agree with TRBD1. J gave up 8 bases and V 6 bases, and 10 bases lay outside the gene matches. This CDR3 has 14 residues. Looked up from germline, CDR1 is WSHSY and CDR2 is SAAADI.

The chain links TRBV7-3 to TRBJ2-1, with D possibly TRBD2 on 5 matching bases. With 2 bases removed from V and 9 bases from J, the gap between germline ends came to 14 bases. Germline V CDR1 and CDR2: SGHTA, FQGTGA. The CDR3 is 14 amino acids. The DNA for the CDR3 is TGTGCCAGCAGCTTAGCCGCGGGTCATAGTGAGCAGTTCTTC. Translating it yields CASSLAAGHSEQFF.

CDR3 DNA: TGTGCCAGCAGCGTAGGGTCCTCCTTCGGCGGGGAGCTGTTTTTT. Residues: CASSVGSSFGGELFF. The chain has TRBV9 and TRBJ2-2; no definite D call. CDR3 length: 15 amino acids. Germline V gene data show CDR1 as SGDLS and CDR2 as YYNGEE. Trimming left V 0 bases short and J 7 bases short, with 13 bases between.

This CDR3 is CASSQRWSGSPLHF. The CDR3 coding sequence is TGTGCCAGCAGCCAACGATGGAGCGGGTCACCCCTCCACTTT. This rearrangement joins TRBV7-2 to TRBJ1-6; D not resolved. This CDR3 is built from 14 residues. From germline, CDR1 is SGHTA and CDR2 FQGNSA. Between the trimmed V and J ends, which lost 5 bases and 10 bases, there was a span of 15 bases.

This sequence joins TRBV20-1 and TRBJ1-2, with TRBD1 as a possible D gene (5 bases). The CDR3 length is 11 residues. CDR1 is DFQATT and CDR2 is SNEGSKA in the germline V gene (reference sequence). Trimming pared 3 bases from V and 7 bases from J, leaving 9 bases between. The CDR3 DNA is TGCAGTGCTAGTCTCAGGGTTGGCTACACCTTC. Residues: CSASLRVGYTF.

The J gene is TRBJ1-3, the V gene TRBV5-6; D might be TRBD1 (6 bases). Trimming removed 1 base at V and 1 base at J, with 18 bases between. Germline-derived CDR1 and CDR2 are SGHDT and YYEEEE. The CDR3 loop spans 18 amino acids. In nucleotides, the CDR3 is TGTGCCAGCAGCTTGCGGGGCCACAGGGAAGTTTCTGGAAACACCATATATTTT. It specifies CASSLRGHREVSGNTIYF.

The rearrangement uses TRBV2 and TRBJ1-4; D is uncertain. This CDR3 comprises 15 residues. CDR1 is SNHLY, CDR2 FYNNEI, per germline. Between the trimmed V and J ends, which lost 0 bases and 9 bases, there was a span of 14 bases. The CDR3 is CASSEAQMLDKKLFF. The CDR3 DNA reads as TGTGCCAGCAGTGAAGCACAGATGCTGGATAAAAAACTGTTTTTT.

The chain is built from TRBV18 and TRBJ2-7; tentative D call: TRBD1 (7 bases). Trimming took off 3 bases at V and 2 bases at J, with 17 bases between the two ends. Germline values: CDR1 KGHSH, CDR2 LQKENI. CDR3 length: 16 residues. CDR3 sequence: CASSPRRGQGAYEQYF. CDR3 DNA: TGTGCCAGCTCACCCAGGAGGGGGCAGGGGGCCTACGAGCAGTACTTC.

CDR3 sequence reads: CASRPGITTNEKLFF. The CDR3 DNA is TGTGCCAGCAGGCCCGGGATTACAACTAATGAAAAACTGTTTTTT. The rearrangement links TRBV7-3 to TRBJ1-4; D is unclear. Trimming took off 6 bases at V and 0 bases at J, with 11 bases between the two ends. The V gene's germline CDR1 is SGHTA and CDR2 FQGTGA. This CDR3 region has 15 residues.

CDR3 sequence: CASSAGEWDTEAFF. As DNA, the CDR3 is TGTGCCAGCAGTGCTGGGGAGTGGGACACTGAAGCTTTCTTT. This chain connects TRBV2 to TRBJ1-1; no clear D gene. With 4 bases removed from V and 3 bases from J, the gap between germline ends came to 12 bases. This CDR3 spans 14 amino acids. Germline lookup yields CDR1 SNHLY and CDR2 FYNNEI.

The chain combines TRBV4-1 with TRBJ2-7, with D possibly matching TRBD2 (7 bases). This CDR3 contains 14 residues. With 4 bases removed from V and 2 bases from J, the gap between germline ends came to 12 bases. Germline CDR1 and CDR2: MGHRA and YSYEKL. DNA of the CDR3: TGCGCCAGCAGCCCCGGGGGGCGAACCTACGAGCAGTACTTC. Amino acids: CASSPGGRTYEQYF.

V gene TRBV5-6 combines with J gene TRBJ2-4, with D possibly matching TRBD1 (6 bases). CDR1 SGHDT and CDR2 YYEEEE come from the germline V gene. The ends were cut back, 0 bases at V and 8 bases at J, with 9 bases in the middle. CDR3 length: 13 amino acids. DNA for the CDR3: TGTGCCAGCAGCTTGGACAGGGTTGACATTCAGTACTTC. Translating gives CASSLDRVDIQYF.

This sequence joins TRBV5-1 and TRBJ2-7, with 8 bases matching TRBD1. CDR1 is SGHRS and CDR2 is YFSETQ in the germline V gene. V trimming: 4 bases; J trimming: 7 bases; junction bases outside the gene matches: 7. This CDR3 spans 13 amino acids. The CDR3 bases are TGCGCCAGCAGCCCAGGACAGGGATGGGAGCAGTACTTC. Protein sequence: CASSPGQGWEQYF.

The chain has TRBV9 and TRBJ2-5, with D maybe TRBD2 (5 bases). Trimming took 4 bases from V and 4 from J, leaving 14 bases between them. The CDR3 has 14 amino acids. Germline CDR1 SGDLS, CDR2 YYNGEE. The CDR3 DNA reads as TGTGCCAGCAGCCCCCGCGCTGGGAGAGAGACCCAGTACTTC. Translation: CASSPRAGRETQYF. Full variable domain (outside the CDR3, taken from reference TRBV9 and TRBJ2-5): DSGVTQTPKHLITATGQRVTLRCSPRSGDLSVYWYQQSLDQGLQFLIQYYNGEERAKGNILERFSAQQFPDLHSELNLSSLELGDSALYFCASSPRAGRETQYFGPGTRLLVL.

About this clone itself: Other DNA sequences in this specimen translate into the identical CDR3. The CDR3 loop is CASRDSSDTGELFF. CDR3 DNA: TGCGCCAGCAGAGATAGTTCGGACACCGGGGAGCTGTTTTTT. The chain couples TRBV10-1 to TRBJ2-2, with D hard to call. From germline, CDR1 is WNHNN and CDR2 SYGVQD (reference sequence). The CDR3 sequence is 14 residues long. Trimming cost V 6 bases and J 3 bases, with 11 bases left between them.

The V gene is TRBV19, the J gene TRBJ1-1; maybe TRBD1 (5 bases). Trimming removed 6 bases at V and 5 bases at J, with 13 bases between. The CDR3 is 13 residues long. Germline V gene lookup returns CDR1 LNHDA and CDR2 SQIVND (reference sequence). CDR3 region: CASRSGVWTEAFF. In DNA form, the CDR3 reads TGTGCCAGTAGGTCGGGGGTTTGGACTGAAGCTTTCTTT.

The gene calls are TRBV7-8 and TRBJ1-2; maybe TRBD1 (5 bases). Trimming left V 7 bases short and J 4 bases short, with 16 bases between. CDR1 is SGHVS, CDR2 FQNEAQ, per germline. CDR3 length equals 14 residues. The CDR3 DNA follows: TGTGCCAGCAAGGGTGGGGGGTCCCCCTATGGCTACACCTTC. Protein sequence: CASKGGGSPYGYTF.

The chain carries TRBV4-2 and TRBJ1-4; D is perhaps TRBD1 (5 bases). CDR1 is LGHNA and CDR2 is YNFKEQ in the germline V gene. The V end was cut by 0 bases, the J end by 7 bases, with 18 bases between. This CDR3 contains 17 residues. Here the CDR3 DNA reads TGTGCCAGCAGCCAAGAAGCGGGGACGACGGCGGGTGAAAAACTGTTTTTT. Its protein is CASSQEAGTTAGEKLFF.

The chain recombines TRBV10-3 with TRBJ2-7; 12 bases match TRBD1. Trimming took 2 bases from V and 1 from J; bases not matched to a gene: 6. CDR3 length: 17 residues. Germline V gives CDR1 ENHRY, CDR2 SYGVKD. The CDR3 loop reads CAISEAPGQGASYEQYF. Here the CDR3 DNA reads TGTGCCATCAGTGAGGCCCCGGGACAGGGGGCGTCCTACGAGCAGTACTTC.